This TCR beta chain is drawn from a study of blood T cell repertoires in COVID-19. About the study: There were acute and convalescent COVID-19 samples, and they came from the United States, Italy and Spain. The cDNA or gDNA used as material had been derived from T cells, B-cell-depleted T cells, or PBMCs.

Original processing notes: Researchers report that nucleated cell counts were estimated from reference gene primer amplification. This table comes from immunoSEQ multiplex PCR, and its TCRdb copy is limited to in-frame clones, with some not included. D and trimming were read from the DNA, whereas the V and J calls and clone size are those reported in that table. The sample includes some 110,000 clones, 71% of them seen just once. Trimming stripped 6 bases from V and 8 bases from J, with 10 bases between. Germline CDR1 reads DFQATT; CDR2 reads SNEGSKA (reference sequence). This CDR3 contains 11 residues.

The sequenced sample consisted of peripheral blood. This clonotype originated in a human donor with acute or convalescent COVID-19. The donor label of this sample is uncertain. This sequence joins TRBV20-1 and TRBJ1-4; maybe TRBD1 (6 bases). CDR3 amino acids: CSAIDREKLFF. The CDR3 DNA follows: TGCAGTGCCATCGACAGGGAAAAACTGTTTTTT.